Sequencing of this T cell receptor beta chain was carried out in a study of blood T cell repertoires in COVID-19. On the study more broadly: There were acute and convalescent COVID-19 samples, and they came from the United States, Italy and Spain. The analysed material was cDNA or gDNA that came from T cells, B-cell-depleted T cells, or PBMCs.

For this clone: At one boundary the junction diverges from the germline segment, which might be a read error.

Seattle patients were enrolled during active infection and followed longitudinally. CDR1 and CDR2 (germline): LNHDA, SQIVND (reference sequence). CDR3 length: 15 amino acids. In the original workflow: Reference gene primer amplification gave nucleated cell count estimates. Sequencing was performed with immunoSEQ multiplex PCR; in TCRdb, only in-frame clones are kept and a portion is missing. The V and J calls and the clone size are those of that table, but D and trimming were determined from the DNA. The sample carries under 300,000 clones, nearly 90% recorded once. Sequencing was performed on peripheral blood. The source is a woman aged 55 to 70 with COVID-19, enrolled during active disease. The chain joins TRBV19 to TRBJ1-2; 9 nucleotides line up with TRBD1. CDR3 amino acids: CATSQGASNSYGYTF. The CDR3 DNA is TGCGCGACGTCACAGGGGGCGTCCAATAGCTATGGCTACACCTTC.